A selection of T cell receptor beta chains follows, all from one sample in a study of T cells in Graves' hyperthyroidism and ophthalmopathy. Using its own MiXCR run on the multiplex PCR reads, TCRdb lists one record per CDR3 protein. The table shows 300,000 to 500,000 distinct CDR3 sequences, with 14% to 15% occurring only once. The specimen was blood. The receptor source for this set is a woman aged 30 to 39 with Graves' hyperthyroidism. Each CDR3 is given with its conserved first and last residue. The D gene is left open where the match is weak. Clone size is shown for a subset of rows, as once, few, many or a class of expanded clone.

cdr3_length j_call d_call v_call clone_size cdr3_nt cdr3_aa
11 TRBJ2-7 NA TRBV24-1 NA TGTGCCACCAGTACGGGAGTCGAGCAGTACTTC CATSTGVEQYF
14 TRBJ2-1 NA TRBV18 NA TGTGCCAGCTCACCACAACAGGGTTCTAATGAGCAGTTCTTC CASSPQQGSNEQFF
15 TRBJ2-3 TRBD1 TRBV6-5 few TGTGCCAGCAGTTACGAAGGGACAGACACAGATACGCAGTATTTT CASSYEGTDTDTQYF
19 TRBJ2-1 TRBD1 TRBV28 NA TGTGCCAGCAGTCCTAACCCCGGGCGACAGGGTAGCTCCTACAATGAGCAGTTCTTC CASSPNPGRQGSSYNEQFF
15 TRBJ2-7 TRBD1 TRBV18 many TGTGCCAGCTCACCTGGCGGGACAGGGGGGAACGAGCAGTACTTC CASSPGGTGGNEQYF
13 TRBJ2-1 NA TRBV7-3 many TGTGCCAGCAGCTTAACGTTCGACAATGAGCAGTTCTTC CASSLTFDNEQFF
19 TRBJ2-5 TRBD2 TRBV7-2 NA TGTGCCAGCAGCTCCAGTAGCGGGAGTGACGGAGAGCGAAGAGCGGCCCAGTACTTC CASSSSSGSDGERRAAQYF
19 TRBJ2-3 TRBD2 TRBV7-8 NA TGTGCCAGCAGCCCTTCTGGGACTAGCGGGAGGGGTCCCACAGATACGCAGTATTTT CASSPSGTSGRGPTDTQYF
15 TRBJ1-5 TRBD1 TRBV5-1 few TGCGCCAGCAGCCTGGGGACAGCCAACAATCAGCCCCAGCATTTT CASSLGTANNQPQHF
15 TRBJ2-5 TRBD2 TRBV29-1 NA TGCAGCGTTAGTTCCGGGACTAGCAGAGAAGAGACCCAGTACTTC CSVSSGTSREETQYF
15 TRBJ1-3 NA TRBV6-1 NA TGTGCCAGCTCTATGACGGTGACCTCTGGAAACACCATATATTTT CASSMTVTSGNTIYF
14 TRBJ2-7 TRBD2 TRBV2 NA TGTGCCAGCAGTCCACTAGCGTCAGGGTACGAGCAGTACTTC CASSPLASGYEQYF
13 TRBJ2-5 NA TRBV20-1 many TGCAGTGCCTTCCTGGGGAGGACGGAGACCCAGTACTTC CSAFLGRTETQYF
14 TRBJ2-1 TRBD2 TRBV12-5 few TGTGCTAGTGGACCGGGACTAGCGGGAGGTGAGCAGTTCTTC CASGPGLAGGEQFF
12 TRBJ2-7 NA TRBV7-9 NA TGTGCCAGCATAGGGACTCTCGACGAGCAGTACTTC CASIGTLDEQYF
16 TRBJ2-1 TRBD2 TRBV7-8 NA TGTGCCAGCAGAGACCGACTAGCGGAGCCTTCCAATGAGCAGTTCTTC CASRDRLAEPSNEQFF
16 TRBJ2-7 TRBD1 TRBV24-1 many TGTGCCACCAGTGATTTGAGGGGGCGGCGTTCGGGCGAGCAGTACTTC CATSDLRGRRSGEQYF
13 TRBJ1-1 NA TRBV29-1 NA TGCAGCGCAGGGGACAAGGCGAACACTGAAGCTTTCTTT CSAGDKANTEAFF
19 TRBJ2-3 TRBD2 TRBV27 many TGTGCCAGCAGTTGGTCGGGACTAGCGGGAGGAGGGAGCACAGATACGCAGTATTTT CASSWSGLAGGGSTDTQYF
15 TRBJ2-1 TRBD1 TRBV20-1 many TGCAGTGCTAGACTACCGGGACAGGGTCGTTGGGAGCAGTTCTTC CSARLPGQGRWEQFF
17 TRBJ1-1 NA TRBV3-1 many TGTGCCAGCAGCCAAGTATGGCAGGGACGCATGAACACTGAAGCTTTCTTT CASSQVWQGRMNTEAFF
15 TRBJ2-3 NA TRBV28 many TGTGCCAGCAGTTCCCGCCGCCGAGACACAGATACGCAGTATTTT CASSSRRRDTDTQYF
17 TRBJ2-2 TRBD1 TRBV7-9 few TGTGCCAGCAGCCCCACAGCCGGGACAGGCTACACCGGGGAGCTGTTTTTT CASSPTAGTGYTGELFF
14 TRBJ2-5 NA TRBV20-1 many TGCAGTGCTAGTCACACGGGGAAACAAGAGACCCAGTACTTC CSASHTGKQETQYF
15 TRBJ2-1 TRBD1 TRBV30 once TGTGCCTGGACCTCGGGACAGGGGGTATACAATGAGCAGTTCTTC CAWTSGQGVYNEQFF
16 TRBJ1-5 TRBD1 TRBV2 few TGTGCCAGCAACCGGGACAGGACGGTGAGCAATCAGCCCCAGCATTTT CASNRDRTVSNQPQHF
15 TRBJ2-7 TRBD2 TRBV2 many TGTGCCAGCAGCTCCACGCGGGGGGCATTTGACGAGCAGTACTTC CASSSTRGAFDEQYF
12 TRBJ1-1 NA TRBV29-1 few TGCAGCGTGAGGACAGAGAACACTGAAGCTTTCTTT CSVRTENTEAFF
16 TRBJ1-6 NA TRBV27 NA TGTGCCAGCAGTTTCGGGCGGGGGGGATATAATTCACCCCTCCACTTT CASSFGRGGYNSPLHF
14 TRBJ1-6 NA TRBV18 many TGTGCCAGCTCATTGGGCCCCGGCGATTCACCCCTCCACTTT CASSLGPGDSPLHF
13 TRBJ1-1 NA TRBV5-6 many TGTGCCAGCAGCTTGGAGGTAGGCACTGAAGCTTTCTTT CASSLEVGTEAFF
18 TRBJ2-5 NA TRBV27 many TGTGCCAGCAGTTTATCGGGGGGCCAGTTGGTGCGCCAAGAGACCCAGTACTTC CASSLSGGQLVRQETQYF
16 TRBJ2-1 TRBD2 TRBV6-2/TRBV6-3 few TGTGCCAGCAGTTACTCGAGTCTAGCGGGACACAATGAGCAGTTCTTC CASSYSSLAGHNEQFF
15 TRBJ2-7 TRBD1 TRBV6-1 NA TGTGCCAGCAGTTCCGGGACAGACATTCCCTACGAGCAGTACTTC CASSSGTDIPYEQYF
15 TRBJ2-5 TRBD1 TRBV6-5 many TGTGCCAGCAGTTACCCGGGACAGGGCAAAGAGACCCAGTACTTC CASSYPGQGKETQYF
13 TRBJ1-1 NA TRBV18 many TGTGCCAGCTCATCAGCCGGACTTACTGAAGCTTTCTTT CASSSAGLTEAFF
16 TRBJ2-3 NA TRBV7-9 NA TGTGCCAGCAGCTCCATGGAAAGGGGGACATGGAATACGCAGTATTTT CASSSMERGTWNTQYF
16 TRBJ1-6 NA TRBV6-1 many TGTGCCAGCAAGTCACTCCCGGGACAATATAATTCACCCCTCCACTTT CASKSLPGQYNSPLHF
13 TRBJ1-1 NA TRBV29-1 many TGCAGCGTTCATGGCAGAATGAACACTGAAGCTTTCTTT CSVHGRMNTEAFF
13 TRBJ2-7 NA TRBV30 many TGTGCCTGGAGTCTAGCTAGAGCCTACGAGCAGTACTTC CAWSLARAYEQYF
12 TRBJ1-2 NA TRBV6-2/TRBV6-3 few TGTGCCAGCAGTTGGACAGTCTATGGCTACACCTTC CASSWTVYGYTF
12 TRBJ2-5 NA TRBV11-1 many TGTGCCAGCAGCCCTGGGACAGAGACCCAGTACTTC CASSPGTETQYF
18 TRBJ2-6 NA TRBV7-8 NA TGTGCCAGCAGCTTAGTGGGGAGGAGGATCTCTGGGGCCAACGTCCTGACTTTC CASSLVGRRISGANVLTF